A single T cell receptor (beta chain) is shown here with its context. This entry is derived from a study of T cell responses to AZD1222 COVID-19 vaccine. The CDR3 sequence is 15 residues long. V shed 4 bases, J shed 2 bases, and the junction held 5 bases outside the gene matches. CDR1 MNHNY and CDR2 SVGAGI come from the germline V gene (reference sequence). TCRdb keeps only in-frame clones here, not all; method: immunoSEQ multiplex PCR. There are about 130,000 clones in the sample; 90% occur only once, and approximately 4.5% lies in the top ten. This TCR was sampled from an adult in good health. This chain connects TRBV6-6 to TRBJ2-3; TRBD1 agrees at 8 bases. Sequenced here: peripheral blood, sampled on day 0 of MenACWY control vaccination. The CDR3 loop is CASSSGQGVTDTQYF. The CDR3 DNA follows: TGTGCCAGCAGTTCCGGACAGGGAGTCACAGATACGCAGTATTTT.